The 16 T cell receptor beta chains listed next were all sequenced from one sample in a study of blood T cell repertoires in COVID-19. Assay used: immunoSEQ multiplex PCR; TCRdb lists only in-frame clones, some missing. The sample lists 94,000 or so clones; around 88% were seen once. Material: peripheral blood. These receptors all stem from a woman in her seventies with acute or convalescent COVID-19.

The V call is TRBV7-2, the J call TRBJ2-7; TRBD2 aligns across 7 bases. Trimming cost V 5 bases and J 3 bases; bases outside gene matches: 4. The CDR3 loop spans 13 amino acids. Germline V gene data show CDR1 as SGHTA and CDR2 as FQGNSA. The DNA for the CDR3 is TGTGCCAGCAGCCCTACTAGCGACTACGAGCAGTACTTC. It codes for CASSPTSDYEQYF. The entire variable domain, with the rest obtained from reference TRBV7-2 and TRBJ2-7, is as follows: GAGVSQSPSNKVTEKGKDVELRCDPISGHTALYWYRQSLGQGLEFLIYFQGNSAPDKSGLPSDRFSAERTGGSVSTLTIQRTQQEDSAVYLCASSPTSDYEQYFGPGTRLTVT.

This clone has a handful of counts. J is TRBJ1-1 and V is TRBV28, with D perhaps matching TRBD1 (6 bases). Germline assignment: CDR1 MDHEN and CDR2 SYDVKM. V lost 5 bases and J lost 0, with 16 bases in between. This CDR3 region has 16 residues. CDR3: CASSEDRLGLNTEAFF. For the CDR3, the DNA is TGTGCCAGCAGTGAAGACAGGTTAGGATTGAACACTGAAGCTTTCTTT.

The chain employs TRBV28 and TRBJ2-7; D might be TRBD1 (6 bases). The length of the CDR3 is 13 residues. Per the germline V gene, CDR1 is MDHEN and CDR2 is SYDVKM. V was shortened by 5 bases and J by 3 bases, with 11 bases between the two germline ends. The CDR3 DNA reads TGTGCCAGCAGTCAGCAACAGGGCTACGAGCAGTACTTC. Protein product: CASSQQQGYEQYF.

This rearrangement joins TRBV7-2 to TRBJ2-7; 11 nucleotides line up with TRBD2. Trimming cost V 5 bases and J 4 bases; bases outside gene matches: 7. The length of the CDR3 is 15 residues. CDR1 is SGHTA and CDR2 is FQGNSA in the germline V gene. CDR3: CASSLTSGSGYEQYF. The CDR3 DNA sequence: TGTGCCAGCAGCCTCACTAGCGGGAGTGGGTACGAGCAGTACTTC.

The chain recombines TRBV7-3 with TRBJ1-1; weak D call: TRBD1 (6 bases). Germline-derived CDR1 and CDR2 are SGHTA and FQGTGA. The length of the CDR3 is 13 residues. With 1 base removed from V and 6 bases from J, the gap between germline ends came to 9 bases. CDR3 loop: CASSLSSGAEAFF. In nucleotides, the CDR3 is TGTGCCAGCAGCTTAAGTTCAGGGGCTGAAGCTTTCTTT.

The CDR3 spells CASSPQGANTEAFF. In DNA form, the CDR3 reads TGTGCCAGCAGCCCTCAGGGGGCCAACACTGAAGCTTTCTTT. V gene TRBV9 combines with J gene TRBJ1-1; 8 bases are shared with TRBD1. V was pared by 4 bases and J by 2 bases, with 4 bases of the junction left unmatched. This CDR3 comprises 14 residues. Germline CDR1 is SGDLS and CDR2 is YYNGEE.

The rearrangement uses TRBV3-1 (or the pseudogene TRBV3-2) and TRBJ2-3, with 12 bases fitting TRBD2. Germline trimming cut 4 bases from V and 1 base from J; bases unmatched to any gene: 9. This CDR3 contains 18 residues. Per the germline V gene, CDR1 is LGHDT and CDR2 is YNNKEL (reference sequence). CDR3 sequence reads: CASSPRLAGVVGTDTQYF. CDR3 in DNA: TGTGCCAGCAGCCCCAGACTAGCGGGAGTTGTGGGCACAGATACGCAGTATTTT.

The chain has TRBV7-2 and TRBJ1-2; no firm D call. The CDR3 covers 15 residues. V shed 0 bases and J shed 0 bases, with 8 bases lying between them. Germline V gives CDR1 SGHTA, CDR2 FQGNSA. DNA of the CDR3: TGTGCCAGCAGCTTAGCGCCGGGAGCTAACTATGGCTACACCTTC. Protein product: CASSLAPGANYGYTF.

This clone was picked up a small number of times. The chain couples TRBV3-1 (or the pseudogene TRBV3-2) to TRBJ1-6; D not resolved. Germline V CDR1 and CDR2: LGHDT, YNNKEL (reference sequence). V was clipped by 1 base and J by 13 bases, with 14 bases between them. The CDR3 consists of 14 residues. CDR3 protein: CASSQGSPRWPLHF. In DNA, the CDR3 is TGTGCCAGCAGCCAAGGGTCCCCGAGGTGGCCCCTCCACTTT.

The chain carries TRBV7-9 and TRBJ2-6, with TRBD1 as a possible D gene (6 bases). V was trimmed by 1 base and J by 2 bases, leaving 9 bases between them. CDR3 length: 16 residues. Germline assignment: CDR1 SEHNR and CDR2 FQNEAQ (reference sequence). The CDR3 loop reads CASSLGAGAGANVLTF. The CDR3 region has the DNA TGTGCCAGCAGCTTAGGCGCAGGGGCTGGGGCCAACGTCCTGACTTTC.

In nucleotides, the CDR3 is TGTGCCAGCAGTTTAAGGGGGTTTAGCTCCTACGAGCAGTACTTC. Translating it yields CASSLRGFSSYEQYF. The chain is built from TRBV27 and TRBJ2-7, with a possible D match to TRBD1 (6 bases). Germline lookup yields CDR1 MNHEY and CDR2 SMNVEV (reference sequence). The CDR3 is 15 residues long. The V end was cut by 2 bases, the J end by 0 bases, with 11 bases between.

This chain joins TRBV7-9 and TRBJ1-2; TRBD1 aligns across 10 bases. Trimming cost V 5 bases and J 4 bases; bases outside gene matches: 1. In germline, CDR1 is SEHNR, CDR2 FQNEAQ (reference sequence). The CDR3 totals 13 residues. The CDR3 DNA follows: TGTGCCAGCAGCCGGGACAGGGGCTATGGCTACACCTTC. Residues: CASSRDRGYGYTF.

The chain uses TRBV15 and TRBJ2-1; TRBD1 matches at 10 bases. CDR3 length: 16 residues. J lost 4 bases, V lost 3 bases, and 6 bases had no gene match. CDR1 is LNHNV, CDR2 YYDKDF, per germline (reference sequence). The CDR3, as DNA: TGTGCCACCAGCAGGGACGGGACAGGGGTTTACAATGAGCAGTTCTTC. It specifies CATSRDGTGVYNEQFF.

This chain links TRBV28 with TRBJ2-7, with 8 bases identical to TRBD1. Looked up from germline, CDR1 is MDHEN and CDR2 is SYDVKM. V shed 2 bases, J shed 7 bases, and the junction held 19 bases outside the gene matches. The CDR3 runs 18 residues. The CDR3 nucleotides read TGTGCCAGCAGTTTACCCAGCGGACAGGGTACCACAGTACGAGAGCAGTACTTC. As protein: CASSLPSGQGTTVREQYF.

The chain carries TRBV11-2 and TRBJ2-3, with 13 bases lining up with TRBD2. Germline values: CDR1 SGHAT, CDR2 FQNNGV. V was clipped by 2 bases and J by 2 bases; unmatched bases: 4. CDR3 length: 17 residues. The chain's CDR3 is CASSLRGTSGTTDTQYF. Written as DNA, the CDR3 is TGTGCCAGCAGCTTAAGAGGGACTAGCGGGACCACAGATACGCAGTATTTT.

The rearrangement links TRBV5-1 to TRBJ1-1; D not certain. V was pared by 0 bases and J by 8 bases, with 14 bases between. Germline V lookup: CDR1 SGHRS, CDR2 YFSETQ. The CDR3 totals 14 residues. The CDR3 spells CASSLGERAIEAFF. The CDR3 nucleotides read TGCGCCAGCAGCTTGGGTGAGAGGGCGATAGAAGCTTTCTTT.